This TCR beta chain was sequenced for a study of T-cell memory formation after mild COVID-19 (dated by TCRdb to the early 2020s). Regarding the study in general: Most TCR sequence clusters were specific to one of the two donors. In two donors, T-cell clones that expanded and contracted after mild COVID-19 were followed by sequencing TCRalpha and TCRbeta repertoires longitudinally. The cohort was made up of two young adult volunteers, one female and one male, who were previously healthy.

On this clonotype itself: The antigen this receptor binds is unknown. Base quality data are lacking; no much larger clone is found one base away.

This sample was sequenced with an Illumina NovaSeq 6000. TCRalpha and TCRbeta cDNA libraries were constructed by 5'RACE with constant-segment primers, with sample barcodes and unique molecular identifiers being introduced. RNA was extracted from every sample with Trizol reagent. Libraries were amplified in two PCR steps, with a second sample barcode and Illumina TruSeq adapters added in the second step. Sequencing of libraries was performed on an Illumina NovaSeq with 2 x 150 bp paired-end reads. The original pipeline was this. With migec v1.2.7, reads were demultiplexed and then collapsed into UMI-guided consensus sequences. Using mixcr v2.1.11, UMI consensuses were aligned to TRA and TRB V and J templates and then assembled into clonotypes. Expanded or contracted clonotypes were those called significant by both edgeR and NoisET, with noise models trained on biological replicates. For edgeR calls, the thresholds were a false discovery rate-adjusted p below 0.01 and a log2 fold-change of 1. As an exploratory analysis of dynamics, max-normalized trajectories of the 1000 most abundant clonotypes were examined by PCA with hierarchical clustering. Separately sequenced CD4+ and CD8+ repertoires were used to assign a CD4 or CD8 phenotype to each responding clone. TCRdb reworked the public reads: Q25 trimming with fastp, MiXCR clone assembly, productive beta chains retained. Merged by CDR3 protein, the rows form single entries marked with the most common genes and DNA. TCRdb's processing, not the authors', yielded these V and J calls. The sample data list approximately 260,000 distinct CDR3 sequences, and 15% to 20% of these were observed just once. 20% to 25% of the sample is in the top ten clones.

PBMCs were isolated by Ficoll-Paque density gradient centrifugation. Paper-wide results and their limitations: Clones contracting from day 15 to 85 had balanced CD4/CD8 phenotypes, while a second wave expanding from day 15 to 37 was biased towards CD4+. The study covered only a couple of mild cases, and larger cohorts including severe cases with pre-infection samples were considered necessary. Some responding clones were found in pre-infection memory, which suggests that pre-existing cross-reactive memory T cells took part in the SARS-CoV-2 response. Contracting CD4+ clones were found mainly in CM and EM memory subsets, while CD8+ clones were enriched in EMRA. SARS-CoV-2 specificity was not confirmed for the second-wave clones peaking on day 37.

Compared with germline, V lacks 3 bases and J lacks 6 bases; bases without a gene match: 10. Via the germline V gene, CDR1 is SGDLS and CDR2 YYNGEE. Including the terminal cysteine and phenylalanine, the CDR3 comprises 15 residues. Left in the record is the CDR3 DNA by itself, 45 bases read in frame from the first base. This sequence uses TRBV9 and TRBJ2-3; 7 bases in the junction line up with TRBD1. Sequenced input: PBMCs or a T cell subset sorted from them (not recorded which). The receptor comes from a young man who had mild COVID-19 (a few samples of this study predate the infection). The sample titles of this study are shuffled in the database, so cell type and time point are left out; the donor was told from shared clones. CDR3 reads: CASSGPQGVSDTQYF. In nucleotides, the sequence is TGTGCCAGCAGCGGCCCCCAGGGGGTCAGCGATACGCAGTATTTT. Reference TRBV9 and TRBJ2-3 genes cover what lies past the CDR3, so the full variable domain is DSGVTQTPKHLITATGQRVTLRCSPRSGDLSVYWYQQSLDQGLQFLIQYYNGEERAKGNILERFSAQQFPDLHSELNLSSLELGDSALYFCASSGPQGVSDTQYFGPGTRLTVL.